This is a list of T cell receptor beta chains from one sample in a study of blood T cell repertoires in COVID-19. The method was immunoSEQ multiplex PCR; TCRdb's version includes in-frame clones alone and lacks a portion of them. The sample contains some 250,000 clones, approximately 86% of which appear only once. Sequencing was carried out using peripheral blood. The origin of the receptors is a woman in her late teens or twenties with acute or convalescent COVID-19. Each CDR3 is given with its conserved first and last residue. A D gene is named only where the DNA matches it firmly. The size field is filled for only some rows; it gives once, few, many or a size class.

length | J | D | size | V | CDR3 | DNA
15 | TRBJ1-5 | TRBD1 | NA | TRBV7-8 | CASSLDRWNNQPQHF | TGTGCCAGCAGCCTGGACAGGTGGAACAATCAGCCCCAGCATTTT
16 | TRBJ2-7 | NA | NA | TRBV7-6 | CASSVFSEPGNYEQYF | TGTGCCAGCAGCGTGTTTTCGGAACCGGGGAACTACGAGCAGTACTTC
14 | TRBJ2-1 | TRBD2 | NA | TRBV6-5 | CASTREASYNEQFF | TGTGCCAGCACTCGGGAGGCCTCCTACAATGAGCAGTTCTTC
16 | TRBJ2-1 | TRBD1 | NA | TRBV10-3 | CAISEMTGVPYNEQFF | TGTGCCATCAGTGAGATGACAGGGGTCCCCTACAATGAGCAGTTCTTC
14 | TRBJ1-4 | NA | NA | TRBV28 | CASTRTEGYEKLFF | TGTGCCAGCACCCGGACAGAAGGATATGAAAAACTGTTTTTT
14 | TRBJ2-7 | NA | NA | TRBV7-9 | CASSRIQGNYEQYF | TGTGCCAGCAGCCGCATCCAGGGCAACTACGAGCAGTACTTC
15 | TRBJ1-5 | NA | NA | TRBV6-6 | CASTPYRDQYQPQHF | TGTGCCAGCACTCCGTACAGGGATCAGTATCAGCCCCAGCATTTT
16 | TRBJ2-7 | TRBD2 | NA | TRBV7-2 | CASSLGASGPAYEQYF | TGTGCCAGCAGCTTAGGGGCTAGCGGTCCTGCCTACGAGCAGTACTTC
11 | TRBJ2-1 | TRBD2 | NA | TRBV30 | CAWSYGGEQFF | TGTGCCTGGAGCTACGGGGGGGAGCAGTTCTTC
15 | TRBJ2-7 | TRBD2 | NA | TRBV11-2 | CASSLGLAESYEQYF | TGTGCCAGCAGCTTAGGGCTAGCGGAGTCCTACGAGCAGTACTTC
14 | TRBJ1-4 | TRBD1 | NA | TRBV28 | CASSLQAGGEKLFF | TGTGCCAGCAGTTTACAGGCAGGGGGCGAAAAACTGTTTTTT
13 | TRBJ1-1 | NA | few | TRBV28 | CASRSTGNTEAFF | TGTGCCAGCAGGTCGACAGGGAACACTGAAGCTTTCTTT
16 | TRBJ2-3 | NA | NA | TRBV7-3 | CASSLTGARYTDTQYF | TGTGCCAGCAGCTTAACTGGTGCGCGGTACACAGATACGCAGTATTTT
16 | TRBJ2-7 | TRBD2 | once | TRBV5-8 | CASSFYYAAGVYEQYF | TGTGCCAGCAGCTTTTATTACGCAGCGGGAGTCTACGAGCAGTACTTC
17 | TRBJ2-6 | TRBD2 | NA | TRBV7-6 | CASSLALGGTGANVLTF | TGTGCCAGCAGCTTAGCGCTGGGAGGGACTGGGGCCAACGTCCTGACTTTC
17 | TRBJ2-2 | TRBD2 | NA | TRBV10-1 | CASSGSGGGRYTGELFF | TGCGCCAGCAGTGGTAGCGGGGGCGGCCGATACACCGGGGAGCTGTTTTTT
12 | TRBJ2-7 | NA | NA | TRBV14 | CASGIHRQEQYF | TGTGCCAGCGGGATTCATCGACAGGAGCAGTACTTC
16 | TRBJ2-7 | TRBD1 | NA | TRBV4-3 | CASSQVGGQGVGEQYF | TGCGCCAGCAGCCAAGTGGGAGGACAGGGTGTAGGAGAGCAGTACTTC
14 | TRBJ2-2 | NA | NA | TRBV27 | CASSLSISAGELFF | TGTGCCAGCAGTTTATCGATCTCAGCGGGTGAGCTGTTTTTT
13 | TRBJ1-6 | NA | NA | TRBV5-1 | CASSARDNSPLHF | TGCGCCAGCAGCGCTCGGGACAACTCACCCCTCCACTTT
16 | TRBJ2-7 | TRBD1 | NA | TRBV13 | CASSSLTGGASYEQYF | TGTGCCAGCAGCTCCCTGACAGGGGGCGCCTCCTACGAGCAGTACTTC
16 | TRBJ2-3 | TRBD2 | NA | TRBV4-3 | CASSEALAGEGDTQYF | TGCGCCAGCAGCGAAGCGCTAGCGGGAGAGGGAGATACGCAGTATTTT
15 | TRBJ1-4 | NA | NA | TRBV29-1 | CSVESWTDNNEKLFF | TGCAGCGTTGAATCCTGGACAGACAATAATGAAAAACTGTTTTTT
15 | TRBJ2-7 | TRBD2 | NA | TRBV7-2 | CASREAASGTIRQYF | TGTGCCAGCAGGGAGGCGGCTAGCGGGACTATTCGGCAGTACTTC